This T cell receptor (beta chain) stems from a study of blood T cells in healthy people across ages. As for the study in general: Per two T cells, about one barcoded beta molecule was captured through template switching.

This clonotype has more than one count but fewer than ten. Its antigen is not known. Germline V gives CDR1 DFQATT, CDR2 SNEGSKA (reference sequence). The CDR3 totals 15 residues. V gave up 6 bases and J gave up 6 bases; unmatched junction bases: 14. Whole-study results and caveats: Both naive CD4+ cell counts and diversity were greater in long-lived donors than in aged donors.

Combining a sample-barcoded 5' primer with a J-beta primer mix, a second PCR ran for about 6 to 12 cycles. CDR3-containing paired-end reads numbered at least 2.5 million in each sample. TCRdb redid the calling of the 5' RACE reads with MiXCR, one entry per CDR3 protein. Of fewer than 800,000 distinct CDR3 sequences listed, around half are singletons. Sequencing input: blood. The clonotype comes from a woman aged 60 to 75 in good health. The chain joins TRBV20-1 to TRBJ2-7, with 10 bases that match TRBD2. For the CDR3, the DNA is TGCAGTGCGAGGCTAGCGGGGGACCCTCGGGCCGAGCAGTACTTC. It specifies CSARLAGDPRAEQYF.